The present entry profiles one T cell receptor (beta chain) with its context. The ends were cut back, 7 bases at V and 11 bases at J, with 11 bases in the middle. The CDR3 runs to 10 residues. Per germline, CDR1 SNHLY and CDR2 FYNNEI. Together with a sample-barcoded 5' primer, a J-beta primer mix was included in a second PCR lasting about 7 to 12 cycles. TCRdb reprocessed the 5' RACE reads via MiXCR and lists one record per CDR3 protein. The sample yields more than 800,000 distinct CDR3 sequences, under 45% seen once. The data are from a study of blood T cells in healthy people across ages. The sample taken for sequencing was blood. This TCR was sampled from an older woman in good health. The chain combines TRBV2 with TRBJ2-5; D not resolved. CDR3 nucleotides: TGTGCCAGCAATATCAATGAGCAGTACTTC. Encoded protein: CASNINEQYF.